This T cell receptor beta chain was retrieved from a study of immune heterogeneity within non-small cell lung tumors. Using 32 V and 13 J primers, multiplex PCR amplified TCR beta CDR3. MiXCR, run by TCRdb on the multiplex PCR reads, gives a single entry per CDR3 protein. This sample has 10,000 to 15,000 distinct CDR3 sequences; about 23% occur once, and the top ten carry 13%. As template, the study used bulk tumor genomic DNA at 550 to 700 ng per sample. Collection of several biopsies per primary tumor, spaced far apart, took place during surgery. Curative surgical treatment was performed in patients who had newly diagnosed, untreated non-small cell lung cancer. V was cut by 4 bases and J by 7 bases, with 17 bases left in between. The germline V gene has CDR1 SGHKS and CDR2 YYEKEE (reference sequence). CDR3 length: 15 residues.

Sequenced material: lung tumor tissue. This TCR was recovered from a man in his fifties or sixties with non-small cell lung cancer. V usage is TRBV5-5 and J usage is TRBJ2-2, with a tentative D call TRBD1 (5 bases). CDR3 amino acids: CASSAQGLSNGELFF. The CDR3 DNA is TGTGCCAGCAGCGCGCAGGGTTTGTCGAACGGGGAGCTGTTTTTT.